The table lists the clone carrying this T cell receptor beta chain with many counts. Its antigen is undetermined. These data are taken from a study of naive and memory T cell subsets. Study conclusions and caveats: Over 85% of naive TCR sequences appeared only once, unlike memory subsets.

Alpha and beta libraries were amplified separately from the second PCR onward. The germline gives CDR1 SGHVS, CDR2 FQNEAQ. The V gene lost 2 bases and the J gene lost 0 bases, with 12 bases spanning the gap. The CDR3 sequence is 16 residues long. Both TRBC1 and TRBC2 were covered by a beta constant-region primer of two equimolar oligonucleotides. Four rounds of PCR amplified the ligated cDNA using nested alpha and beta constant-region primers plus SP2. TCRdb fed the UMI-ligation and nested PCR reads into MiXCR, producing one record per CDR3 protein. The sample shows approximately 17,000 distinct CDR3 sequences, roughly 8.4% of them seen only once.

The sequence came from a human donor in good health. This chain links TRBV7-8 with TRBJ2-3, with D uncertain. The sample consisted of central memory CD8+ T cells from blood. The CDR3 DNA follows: TGTGCCAGCAGCTTATTTGGGGATTCTAGCACAGATACGCAGTATTTT. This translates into CASSLFGDSSTDTQYF.